Shown below are 25 T cell receptor beta chains from a single sample sequenced in a study of blood T cell repertoires in COVID-19. This table comes from immunoSEQ multiplex PCR, and its TCRdb copy is limited to in-frame clones, with some not included. This sample has about 210,000 clones, with about four fifths found just once. The source material was peripheral blood. Every receptor here comes from a woman aged 40 to 49 with active or convalescent COVID-19.

The V and J genes are TRBV7-3 and TRBJ1-1; D perhaps matches TRBD1 (6 bases). Looked up from germline, CDR1 is SGHTA and CDR2 is FQGTGA. V shed 5 bases and J shed 11 bases, with 24 bases lying between them. The CDR3 has 15 residues. CDR3 nucleotides: TGTGCCAGCAGCCCCCGGAACCAGGGGCGGGTTGGGGCTTTCTTT. It encodes CASSPRNQGRVGAFF.

The chain couples TRBV6-5 to TRBJ2-7; TRBD1 aligns across 7 bases. V dropped 2 bases and J dropped 0; count of bases not matched to a gene: 7. Germline CDR1 reads MNHEY; CDR2 reads SVGAGI. CDR3 length: 16 residues. This chain's CDR3 is CASSYNPQGSSYEQYF. DNA for the CDR3: TGTGCCAGCAGTTACAATCCACAGGGGAGCTCCTACGAGCAGTACTTC.

The V and J genes are TRBV19 and TRBJ2-3; 8 positions agree with TRBD1. The V and J ends lost 10 bases and 1 base, in that order; junction bases with no gene match: 13. Germline V CDR1 and CDR2: LNHDA, SQIVND (reference sequence). This CDR3 spans 16 amino acids. The CDR3 loop is CATSGGPAGGTDTQYF. CDR3 nucleotide sequence: TGTGCCACTTCAGGGGGCCCCGCTGGGGGCACAGATACGCAGTATTTT.

This rearrangement joins TRBV4-1 to TRBJ2-2, with D maybe TRBD1 (5 bases). CDR1 MGHRA and CDR2 YSYEKL come from the germline V gene. Trimming removed 4 bases at V and 2 bases at J, with 8 bases between. The CDR3 length is 14 residues. The CDR3 region has the DNA TGCGCCAGCAGCCTTGGACAAAACACCGGGGAGCTGTTTTTT. It is translated as CASSLGQNTGELFF.

As concerns this clone: The junction and the germline gene differ at one end; a read error may be behind it. The J gene is TRBJ2-3, the V gene TRBV7-7, with 12 bases identical to TRBD2. Looked up from germline, CDR1 is SSHAT and CDR2 is FNYEAQ (reference sequence). The CDR3 has 14 residues. This CDR3 is CASSQGLAGDTQYF. CDR3 sequence (DNA): TGTGCTAGCAGCCAAGGACTAGCGGGGGATACGCAGTATTTT.

This chain links TRBV7-2 with TRBJ1-2; 8 positions match TRBD1. The ends lost 5 bases at V and 12 bases at J; junction bases unmatched: 20. Germline CDR1 SGHTA, CDR2 FQGNSA. This CDR3 is built from 16 residues. CDR3 in DNA: TGTGCCAGCAGCCCGGACAGGGACCGGTTCCTAGACAGTAACACCTTC. Translated: CASSPDRDRFLDSNTF.

The chain employs TRBV3-1 (or the pseudogene TRBV3-2) and TRBJ1-2; TRBD1 is a possible D gene (5 bases). CDR3 length: 15 residues. V was cut by 0 bases and J by 2 bases, with 10 bases left in between. CDR1 LGHDT and CDR2 YNNKEL come from the germline V gene (reference sequence). The CDR3 nucleotides are TGTGCCAGCAGCCAAGATTCGAAGGGGAACTATGGCTACACCTTC. It encodes CASSQDSKGNYGYTF.

About this clone: The junction and the germline gene differ at one end; a read error may be behind it. V gene TRBV7-2 combines with J gene TRBJ1-1, with D maybe TRBD1 (5 bases). CDR3 length: 16 residues. Germline CDR1 reads SGHTA; CDR2 reads FQGNSA. CDR3 sequence reads: CASRLGVDSMNTEAFF. CDR3 nucleotides: TGTGCCAGCAGGTTAGGGGTAGACAGCATGAACACTGAAGCTTTCTTT.

This clone was seen just once. The chain links TRBV7-2 to TRBJ2-5; D remains unclear. Trimming left V 3 bases short and J 5 bases short, with 10 bases between. This CDR3 comprises 13 residues. The germline CDR1 and CDR2 sequences are SGHTA and FQGNSA. CDR3 nucleotide sequence: TGTGCCAGCAGCTTTAACAGAAGGGAGACCCAGTACTTC. This encodes CASSFNRRETQYF.

V gene TRBV7-8 combines with J gene TRBJ2-6, with TRBD1 matching over 7 bases. There are 20 residues in the CDR3. The germline CDR1 and CDR2 sequences are SGHVS and FQNEAQ. The V gene end was trimmed by 8 bases and the J gene end by 0 bases; junction bases not matched to a gene: 19. Here the CDR3 DNA reads TGTGCCAGCGAGGGGGCCCTACACAGTGCACTCCACTCTGGGGCCAACGTCCTGACTTTC. Amino acid sequence: CASEGALHSALHSGANVLTF.

The chain is built from TRBV7-9 and TRBJ2-3, with D perhaps matching TRBD2 (5 bases). V was pared by 6 bases and J by 6 bases, with 10 bases between. Germline CDR1 and CDR2: SEHNR and FQNEAQ (reference sequence). This CDR3 has 12 residues. The DNA of the CDR3 is TGTGCCAGCAGGTGGGGAGAGGATACGCAGTATTTT. It specifies CASRWGEDTQYF.

This clone has only a few counts. This chain connects TRBV4-2 to TRBJ2-7; 7 bases agree with TRBD2. The CDR3 covers 14 residues. Germline-derived CDR1 and CDR2 are LGHNA and YNFKEQ. J was trimmed by 3 bases and V by 4 bases; bases with no gene match: 6. The CDR3 DNA sequence: TGTGCCAGCAGCCCAGGGACTAACCTCTACGAGCAGTACTTC. Translation gives CASSPGTNLYEQYF.

This clone has a single count. The chain uses TRBV4-3 and TRBJ2-3, with 8 nucleotides matching TRBD2. The germline CDR1 and CDR2 sequences are LGHNA and YSLEER. V was pared by 1 base and J by 2 bases, with 8 bases of the junction left unmatched. CDR3 length equals 17 residues. The CDR3 nucleotides read TGCGCCAGCAGCCAAGGTCCACTCGGGGGGGACACAGATACGCAGTATTTT. It codes for CASSQGPLGGDTDTQYF.

The chain couples TRBV12-3 or TRBV12-4 to TRBJ2-7; unclear D gene. V lost 7 bases, J lost 6 bases, and 13 bases lay in between. The CDR3 is 12 residues long. The CDR3 region is CASNSGKGEQYF. Here the CDR3 DNA reads TGTGCCAGCAATTCAGGCAAAGGCGAGCAGTACTTC.

The chain carries TRBV19 and TRBJ2-3; 7 bases are a match to TRBD1. Losses at the gene ends were 3 bases for V and 0 bases for J; bases not matched to a gene: 3. This CDR3 is built from 15 residues. Germline V gene sequence: CDR1 LNHDA, CDR2 SQIVND (reference sequence). The CDR3 reads CASSMQGVSTDTQYF. The CDR3, as DNA: TGTGCCAGTAGTATGCAGGGGGTGAGCACAGATACGCAGTATTTT.

The chain links TRBV30 to TRBJ1-1; a weak D match, TRBD1 (6 bases). The V end lost 0 bases, the J end lost 3 bases, and 11 bases lay between the germline ends. Germline CDR1 reads GTSNPN; CDR2 reads SVGIG (reference sequence). The CDR3 covers 14 residues. CDR3 region: CAWSVRAGDTEAFF. The CDR3 DNA follows: TGTGCCTGGAGTGTTAGGGCAGGGGACACTGAAGCTTTCTTT.

This chain connects TRBV9 to TRBJ2-1; possible D gene TRBD1, 7 bases. The CDR3 is 14 amino acids. V lost 2 bases, J lost 9 bases, and 15 bases lay in between. The germline CDR1 and CDR2 sequences are SGDLS and YYNGEE. The CDR3 region is CASSVRPQGGEQFF. The CDR3 DNA sequence: TGTGCCAGCAGCGTCCGCCCCCAGGGGGGTGAGCAGTTCTTC.

In DNA form, the CDR3 reads TGTGCCAGCTCACCGAAAGGGGGCAATCAGCCCCAGCATTTT. This sequence encodes CASSPKGGNQPQHF. This rearrangement joins TRBV18 to TRBJ1-5; possible D gene TRBD1, 5 bases. This CDR3 comprises 14 residues. Deletions cut 3 bases from V and 2 bases from J, with 8 bases between. The germline gives CDR1 KGHSH, CDR2 LQKENI.

This clone was seen a single time. This chain uses TRBV19 with TRBJ1-4; D unresolved. The CDR3 contains 12 residues. The V end was cut by 6 bases, the J end by 8 bases, with 10 bases between. Per germline, CDR1 LNHDA and CDR2 SQIVND (reference sequence). The CDR3: CASSTKEEKLFF. CDR3 nucleotide sequence: TGTGCCAGTAGCACTAAGGAGGAAAAACTGTTTTTT.

This chain uses TRBV6-4 with TRBJ2-1, with a weak D call TRBD1 (5 bases). CDR1 is MRHNA, CDR2 SNTAGT, per germline. The V end was cut by 4 bases, the J end by 0 bases, with 10 bases between. This CDR3 region has 15 residues. The CDR3 is CASSVDSSSYNEQFF. In DNA, the CDR3 is TGTGCCAGCAGTGTTGACAGCAGCTCCTACAATGAGCAGTTCTTC.

The chain is built from TRBV28 and TRBJ1-2; the D gene is possibly TRBD1 (6 bases). The CDR3 length is 13 residues. Germline V CDR1 and CDR2: MDHEN, SYDVKM. Trimming shortened V by 7 bases and J by 0 bases, and 9 bases separated the two germline ends. The chain's CDR3 is CASTRTANYGYTF. For the CDR3, the DNA is TGTGCCAGCACTAGGACAGCTAACTATGGCTACACCTTC.

The rearrangement uses TRBV4-2 and TRBJ1-2, with 8 nucleotides matching TRBD1. V was clipped by 1 base and J by 4 bases; unmatched bases: 5. Per germline, CDR1 LGHNA and CDR2 YNFKEQ. This CDR3 contains 15 residues. The CDR3 sequence: CASSQGSGQGYGYTF. The CDR3 region has the DNA TGTGCCAGCAGCCAAGGTTCAGGACAGGGCTATGGCTACACCTTC.

This chain links TRBV7-8 with TRBJ1-2; D might be TRBD1 (6 bases). Trimming pared 2 bases from V and 7 bases from J, leaving 14 bases between. Per germline, CDR1 SGHVS and CDR2 FQNEAQ. The CDR3 consists of 14 residues. CDR3 protein: CASSLWETGGGYTF. In DNA form, the CDR3 reads TGTGCCAGCAGCTTATGGGAGACAGGAGGTGGCTACACCTTC. The full variable domain, in which reference TRBV7-8 and TRBJ1-2 provide the parts outside the CDR3, is GAGVSQSPRYKVAKRGQDVALRCDPISGHVSLFWYQQALGQGPEFLTYFQNEAQLDKSGLPSDRFFAERPEGSVSTLKIQRTQQEDSAVYLCASSLWETGGGYTFGSGTRLTVV.

The chain employs TRBV7-8 and TRBJ2-5; the match to TRBD1 covers 9 bases. The CDR3 is 15 residues long. Germline CDR1 reads SGHVS; CDR2 reads FQNEAQ. V trimming: 5 bases; J trimming: 5 bases; junction bases outside the gene matches: 9. The CDR3 DNA sequence: TGTGCCAGCAGCCCGGTGACAGGGGGACGGGAGACCCAGTACTTC. The encoded protein is CASSPVTGGRETQYF.

This clone was seen many times. The V call is TRBV4-2, the J call TRBJ2-7, with 9 bases lining up with TRBD2. The CDR3 is 14 amino acids. With 1 base clipped from V and 4 bases from J, the junction kept 2 bases outside the gene matches. CDR1 and CDR2 (germline): LGHNA, YNFKEQ. The CDR3 nucleotides are TGTGCCAGCAGCCAAGGGCTAGCGGGATACGAGCAGTACTTC. The encoded protein is CASSQGLAGYEQYF.